The clone carrying this TCR beta chain was counted between two and nine times. Its antigen is as yet unknown. The data originate from a study of T-cell memory formation after mild COVID-19. Study-level information: Each donor largely had its own TCR clusters. Study results and caveats: Clones contracting day 15 to 85 were balanced CD4/CD8; later expanders leaned CD4+.

CDR3 length: 12 amino acids. Germline V gene lookup returns CDR1 KGHDR and CDR2 SFDVKD. The ends were cut back, 4 bases at V and 9 bases at J, with 9 bases in the middle. cDNA libraries for TCR alpha and TCR beta, carrying sample barcodes and UMIs, came from 5'RACE with constant-segment primers. TCRdb reprocessed the 5' RACE reads with MiXCR, giving one entry per CDR3 protein. The sample lists 400,000 to 500,000 distinct CDR3 sequences, around 20% occurring once. The receptor was derived from an adult woman who had mild COVID-19 (a few samples of this study predate the infection). Cell type and time point are not known. The rearrangement joins TRBV24-1 to TRBJ2-1; no clear D gene. Sequenced sample: PBMCs or a T cell subset sorted from them (not recorded which). CDR3 sequence: CATSETVTEQFF. CDR3 coding DNA: TGTGCCACCAGTGAGACCGTAACTGAGCAGTTCTTC.